Below, one T cell receptor (beta chain) is given with its context. No antigen is known for it. Ahead of sequencing, the ViraFEST assay grew antigen-specific CD4+ T cells using viral peptide pools. Upon completion of about eleven days in culture, CD4+ T cells were isolated. The infection with SARS-CoV-2 (confirmed by PCR) occurred in this person between March and December 2020. This sample stems from a study of vaccination effects on CD4 cells after COVID-19. Turning to the study itself: Every participant took two doses of the BNT162b2 or mRNA-1273 vaccine. A couple of convalescent patients gave samples 16 days and one week before vaccination.

Produced via immunoSEQ multiplex PCR; TCRdb's table is partial and in-frame only. This sample carries roughly 30,000 clones, approximately 72% of them seen once, and the ten largest clones take approximately 30%. The TCR was taken from a human donor who had a prior SARS-CoV-2 infection. Sequencing used CD4+ T cells from PBMCs cultured with a peptide pool, obtained before COVID-19 vaccination.

CDR3 amino acids: CASSLDGGTGGYGYTF. CDR3 coding DNA: TGTGCCAGCAGCTTAGATGGAGGGACAGGAGGATATGGCTACACCTTC. The V gene is TRBV11-2, the J gene TRBJ1-2; 8 nucleotides align to TRBD1. Germline V gene lookup returns CDR1 SGHAT and CDR2 FQNNGV. CDR3 size: 16 residues. The ends lost 0 bases at V and 5 bases at J; junction bases unmatched: 8.